Below, one T cell receptor beta chain is given with its context. What this receptor recognizes is not known. No much larger clone exists at a distance of one base, and base qualities are not known. Ficoll-Paque density gradient centrifugation was used to isolate PBMCs. Deletion took 1 base off V and 0 bases off J, with a span of 7 bases between the germline ends. Looking up the germline V gene yields CDR1 MNHNS and CDR2 SASEGT. From its cysteine to its phenylalanine, the CDR3 spans 16 amino acids. The entry retains the CDR3 DNA only, 48 bases that are in frame from base 1. For sequencing, an Illumina NovaSeq 6000 was employed. Using 5'RACE with constant-segment primers, TCRalpha and TCRbeta cDNA libraries were constructed, with sample barcodes and unique molecular identifiers added in the process. Trizol reagent was used to extract RNA from every sample. Amplification of the libraries took two PCR steps, and the second step added a second sample barcode plus Illumina TruSeq adapters. Libraries were sequenced on an Illumina NovaSeq with 2 x 150 bp paired-end reads. The study's own analysis went as follows. The reads were demultiplexed and collapsed into UMI-guided consensus sequences using migec v1.2.7. Using mixcr v2.1.11, UMI consensuses were aligned to TRA and TRB V and J templates and then assembled into clonotypes. A clonotype was counted as expanded or contracted only when both edgeR and NoisET called the clonotype significant, with the noise models trained on biological replicates. edgeR calls used a false discovery rate-adjusted p below 0.01 and a log2 fold-change threshold of 1. PCA with hierarchical clustering of max-normalized trajectories of the 1000 most abundant clonotypes was used as exploratory dynamics analysis. Each responding clone was given a CD4 or CD8 phenotype based on the CD4+ and CD8+ repertoires, which had been sequenced separately. The raw public data were reprocessed by TCRdb itself: fastp quality trimming at Q25, MiXCR clonotype calling, in-frame beta chains only. Every entry covers one CDR3 protein and lists the most common genes and DNA from its rows. The V and J calls, along with clone size, are taken from TCRdb and not from the paper's own processing. The sample contains about 320,000 distinct CDR3 sequences, approximately 15% of them found a single time. Around 20% of the sample goes to the ten largest clones.

The source of the sample is a study of T-cell memory formation after mild COVID-19 (dated by TCRdb to the early 2020s). Some background on the complete study: TCR sequence clusters from the two donors were largely donor specific. Two young, previously healthy adult volunteers, one female and one male, were included in the cohort. T-cell clones expanding and contracting after mild COVID-19 in a couple of donors were tracked by longitudinal TCRalpha and TCRbeta repertoire sequencing.

The paper's findings and limits, for the study overall: Contracting CD4+ clones were found mainly in CM and EM memory subsets, while CD8+ clones were enriched in EMRA. Balanced CD4/CD8 phenotypes were observed for clones contracting from day 15 to 85, whereas a bias towards CD4+ was observed for a second wave of clones expanding from day 15 to 37. Some responding clones were detected in pre-infection memory, suggesting pre-existing cross-reactive memory T cells joined the SARS-CoV-2 response. Only a couple of mild cases were covered in the study, and larger cohorts including severe cases with pre-infection samples were considered necessary. SARS-CoV-2 specificity was not confirmed for the second-wave clones peaking on day 37.

The chain uses TRBV6-1 and TRBJ2-6, with the D gene not confidently named. This sequence was found in a man in his late teens or twenties who had mild COVID-19 (a few samples of this study predate the infection). The sample titles of this study are shuffled in the database, so cell type and time point are left out; the donor was told from shared clones. Material: PBMCs or a T cell subset sorted from them (not recorded which). The sequence in DNA is TGTGCCAGCAGTGAAGGCTCGGTCTCTGGGGCCAACGTCCTGACTTTC. The translation is CASSEGSVSGANVLTF.